The present TCR beta chain was sequenced within a study of graft-versus-host responses after intestinal transplantation. In the study overall: Among the recipients, transplants were multivisceral, liver-intestinal, or isolated intestinal. Overall study results and limits: Recipient marrow harbored GvH clones, some of which surfaced first in ileum or blood.

Of note for this clone: Its antigen is still unknown.

Profiling relied on immunoSEQ multiplex PCR, and the TCRdb table lists in-frame clones only, not all of them. The profile covers around 30,000 clones, with 65% to 80% appearing a single time and 2.5% to 3.5% taken by the ten largest. Graft specimens yielded both intraepithelial and lamina propria lymphocytes. V shed 4 bases, J shed 9 bases, and the junction held 6 bases outside the gene matches. The CDR3 has 13 residues. Per the germline V gene, CDR1 is SGHTS and CDR2 is YDEGEE. The TCR originated in a human patient who received an intestinal transplant, so some T cells may come from the graft donor. The specimen comprised ileum tissue, sampled 98 days after intestinal transplantation. The chain joins TRBV5-8 to TRBJ2-1; 8 positions match TRBD2. The CDR3 bases are TGTGCCAGCAGCAACACCGGGGGGGGTGAGCAGTTCTTC. Protein product: CASSNTGGGEQFF.